What follows describes a single T cell receptor beta chain. Its specific antigen is unknown. No per-base quality is available; no much larger clone lies one base away. Participants in the prospective study were aged about 18 to 95 years, lived in 20 to 25 United States geographic areas, and enrolled through a virtual design. Cohort assignment in the prospective study relied on participant-reported clinical history from a screening survey and a study questionnaire. Recovered participants in ImmuneRACE Cohort 3 were defined by two consecutive negative NP/OP PCR tests, clearance by a healthcare professional, or resolution of symptoms. In the prospective study, whole blood, serum and a nasopharyngeal or oropharyngeal swab were collected from each participant by mobile phlebotomists. Over an approximately two-month period, participants in the prospective study had the option of providing additional blood draws and questionnaires. Blood samples from the prospective study were shipped frozen or at room temperature prior to DNA extraction.

TCRbeta CDR3 regions were amplified from genomic DNA using the immunoSEQ Assay, a bias-controlled multiplex PCR. On the study's bioinformatics: Within the assay, amplification of reference gene primers was used to estimate how many nucleated cells each sample contained. To quantify the absolute abundance of each unique TCRbeta CDR3 rearrangement, sequence reads were collapsed and filtered. For each sample, productive Simpson clonality was calculated as the square root of Simpson's diversity index across productive rearrangements. TCRdb limited this immuneACCESS table to in-frame rearrangements with V and J called. A share of clones is missing; checked studies link under half to unresolved V genes, and the rest is unexplained. V and J calls and clone size come straight from that table; D and trimming were deduced from the DNA. The sample table holds 200,000 to 250,000 clones, of which roughly 86% were seen once. The leading ten clones occupy more than 2% of the sample.

The data stem from a study of blood T cell repertoires in COVID-19 (dated by TCRdb to 2018 to 2020). For the wider study: Samples from collaborators originated in the United States, Italy and Spain and spanned both the acute and convalescent phases of COVID-19. The prospective study material was composed of cDNA or gDNA derived from T cells, B-cell-depleted T cells, or PBMCs. Subjects who had been exposed to COVID-19, were actively infected with it, or had recovered from it provided the deeply sampled blood TCRbeta repertoires that made up the dataset. The repertoires were released in a freely available public database intended as a resource for research on the immune response to SARS-CoV-2. The samples were drawn from two sources: the first 160 participants of the ongoing ImmuneRACE study, and 1,200 or so subjects contributed by 6 global collaborators. The sample metadata nearly always contained a de-identified subject ID, COVID-19 status, age in years and sex. Where HLA class I and class II types were available, the types were taken from metadata supplied by the sample provider, not from assay-based typing. Study-wide conclusions, independent of this receptor: Clinical and demographic metadata were provided uncurated, with the amount varying by source and participant.

Deletion took 1 base off V and 6 bases off J, with a span of 16 bases between the germline ends. Counted from cysteine to phenylalanine, this CDR3 has 16 amino acids. CDR3 DNA is the only sequence kept; it has 48 bases, read in frame from the first base. The germline V gene specifies MGHRA as CDR1 and YSYEKL as CDR2. The chain is assembled from TRBV4-1 and TRBJ1-5; tentative D gene TRBD1, with 6 bases matching. The TCR was taken from a woman between 50 and 59 years old who had recovered from COVID-19. The sequencing sample was made of PBMCs or T cells enriched from blood (not recorded which). The bases are TGCGCCAGCAGCCAAGGTATCATACAGGGTACTCAGCCCCAGCATTTT. It translates as CASSQGIIQGTQPQHF.